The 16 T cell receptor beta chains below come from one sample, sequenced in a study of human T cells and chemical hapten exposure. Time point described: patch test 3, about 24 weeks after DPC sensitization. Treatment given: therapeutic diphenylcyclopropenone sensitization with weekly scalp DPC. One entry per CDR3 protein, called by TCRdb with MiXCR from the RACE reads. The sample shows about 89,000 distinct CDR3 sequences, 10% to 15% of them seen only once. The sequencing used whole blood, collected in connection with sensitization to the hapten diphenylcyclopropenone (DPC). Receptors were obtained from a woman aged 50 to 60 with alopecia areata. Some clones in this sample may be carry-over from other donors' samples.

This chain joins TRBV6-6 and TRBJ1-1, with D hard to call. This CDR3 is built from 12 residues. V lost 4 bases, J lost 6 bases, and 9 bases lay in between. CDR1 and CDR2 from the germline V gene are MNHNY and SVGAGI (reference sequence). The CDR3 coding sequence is TGTGCCAGCAGTTTTGAACCCTCTGAAGCTTTCTTT. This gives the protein CASSFEPSEAFF.

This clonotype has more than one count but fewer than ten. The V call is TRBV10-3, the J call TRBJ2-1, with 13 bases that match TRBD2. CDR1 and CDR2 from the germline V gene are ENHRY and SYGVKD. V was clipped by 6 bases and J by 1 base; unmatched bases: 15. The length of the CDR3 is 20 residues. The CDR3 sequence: CAIRPGLAGVTKESYNEQFF. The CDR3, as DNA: TGTGCCATCAGACCCGGACTAGCGGGAGTAACCAAGGAGTCCTACAATGAGCAGTTCTTC.

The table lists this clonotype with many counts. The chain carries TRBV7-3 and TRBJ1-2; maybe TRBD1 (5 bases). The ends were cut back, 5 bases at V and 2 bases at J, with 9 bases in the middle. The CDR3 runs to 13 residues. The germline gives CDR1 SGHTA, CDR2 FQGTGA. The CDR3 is CASSPPGNYGYTF. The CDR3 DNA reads TGTGCCAGCAGCCCACCAGGGAACTATGGCTACACCTTC. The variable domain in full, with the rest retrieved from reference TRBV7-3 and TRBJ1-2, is GAGVSQTPSNKVTEKGKYVELRCDPISGHTALYWYRQSLGQGPEFLIYFQGTGAADDSGLPNDRFFAVRPEGSVSTLKIQRTERGDSAVYLCASSPPGNYGYTFGSGTRLTVV.

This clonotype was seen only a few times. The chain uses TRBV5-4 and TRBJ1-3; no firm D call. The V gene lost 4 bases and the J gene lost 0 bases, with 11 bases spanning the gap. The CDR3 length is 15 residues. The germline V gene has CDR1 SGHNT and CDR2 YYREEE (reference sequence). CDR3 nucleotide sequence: TGTGCCAGCAGCCCGGACTCTATCTCTGGAAACACCATATATTTT. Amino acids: CASSPDSISGNTIYF.

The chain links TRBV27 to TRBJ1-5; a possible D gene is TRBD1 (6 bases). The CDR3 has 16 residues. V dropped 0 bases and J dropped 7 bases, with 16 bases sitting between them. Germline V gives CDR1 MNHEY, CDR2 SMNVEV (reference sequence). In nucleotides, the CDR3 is TGTGCCAGCAGTTTATCGAGGACAGCGGAGAGCCAGCCCCAGCATTTT. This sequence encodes CASSLSRTAESQPQHF.

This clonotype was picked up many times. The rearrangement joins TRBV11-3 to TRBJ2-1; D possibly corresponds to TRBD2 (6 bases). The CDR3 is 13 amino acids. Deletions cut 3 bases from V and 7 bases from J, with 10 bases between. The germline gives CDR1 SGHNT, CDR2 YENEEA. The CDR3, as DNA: TGTGCCAGCAGCTTCACTAGCACAAATGAGCAGTTCTTC. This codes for CASSFTSTNEQFF.

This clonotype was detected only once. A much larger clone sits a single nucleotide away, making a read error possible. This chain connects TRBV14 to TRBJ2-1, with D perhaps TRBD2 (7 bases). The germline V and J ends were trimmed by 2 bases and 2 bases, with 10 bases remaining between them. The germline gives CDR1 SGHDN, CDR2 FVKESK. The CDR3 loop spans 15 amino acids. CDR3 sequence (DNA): TGTGCCAGCAGCCAACCGGGGGGCACCTACAATGAGCAGTTCTTC. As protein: CASSQPGGTYNEQFF.

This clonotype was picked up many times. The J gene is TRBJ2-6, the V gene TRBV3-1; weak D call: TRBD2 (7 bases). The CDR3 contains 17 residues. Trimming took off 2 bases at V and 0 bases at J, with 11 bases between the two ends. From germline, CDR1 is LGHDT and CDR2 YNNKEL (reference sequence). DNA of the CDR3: TGTGCCAGCAGCCAACGGGGGGCTGGCTCTGGGGCCAACGTCCTGACTTTC. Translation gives CASSQRGAGSGANVLTF.

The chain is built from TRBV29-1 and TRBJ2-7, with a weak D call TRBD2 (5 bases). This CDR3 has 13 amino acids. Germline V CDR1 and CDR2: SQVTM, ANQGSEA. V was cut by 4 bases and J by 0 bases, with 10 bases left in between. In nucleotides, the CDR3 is TGCAGCGTTGCGGGCGGGCTCTCCTACGAGCAGTACTTC. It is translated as CSVAGGLSYEQYF.

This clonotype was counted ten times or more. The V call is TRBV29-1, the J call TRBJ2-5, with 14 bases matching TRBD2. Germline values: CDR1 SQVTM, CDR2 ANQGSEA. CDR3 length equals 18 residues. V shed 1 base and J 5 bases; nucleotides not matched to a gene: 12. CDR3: CSVEAGTSGSFPPETQYF. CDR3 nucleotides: TGCAGCGTTGAAGCCGGGACTAGCGGGAGTTTTCCTCCGGAGACCCAGTACTTC.

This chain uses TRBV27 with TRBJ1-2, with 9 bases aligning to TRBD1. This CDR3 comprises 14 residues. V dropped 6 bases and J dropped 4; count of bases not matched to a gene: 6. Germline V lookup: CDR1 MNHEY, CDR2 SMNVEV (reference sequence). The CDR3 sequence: CASRIQGAGYGYTF. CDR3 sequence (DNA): TGTGCCAGCAGAATACAGGGGGCGGGCTATGGCTACACCTTC.

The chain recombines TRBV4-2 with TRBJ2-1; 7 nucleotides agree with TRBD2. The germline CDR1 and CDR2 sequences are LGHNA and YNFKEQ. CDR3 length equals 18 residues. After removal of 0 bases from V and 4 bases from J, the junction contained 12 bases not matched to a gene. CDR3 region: CASSQDHAELALYNEQFF. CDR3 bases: TGTGCCAGCAGCCAAGATCATGCGGAACTAGCGCTGTACAATGAGCAGTTCTTC.

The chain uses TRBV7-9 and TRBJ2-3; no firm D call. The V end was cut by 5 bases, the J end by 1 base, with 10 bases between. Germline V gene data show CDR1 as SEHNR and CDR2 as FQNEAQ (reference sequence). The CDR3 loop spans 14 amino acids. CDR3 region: CASSLDRGTDTQYF. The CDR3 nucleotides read TGTGCCAGCAGCCTAGACCGGGGCACAGATACGCAGTATTTT. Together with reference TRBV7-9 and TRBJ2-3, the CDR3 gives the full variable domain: DTGVSQNPRHKITKRGQNVTFRCDPISEHNRLYWYRQTLGQGPEFLTYFQNEAQLEKSRLLSDRFSAERPKGSFSTLEIQRTEQGDSAMYLCASSLDRGTDTQYFGPGTRLTVL.

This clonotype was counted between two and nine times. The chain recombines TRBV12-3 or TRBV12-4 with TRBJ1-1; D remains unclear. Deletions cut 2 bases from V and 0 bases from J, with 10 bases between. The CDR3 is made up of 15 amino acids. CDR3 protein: CASSLSENMNTEAFF. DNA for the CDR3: TGTGCCAGCAGTTTATCAGAGAACATGAACACTGAAGCTTTCTTT.

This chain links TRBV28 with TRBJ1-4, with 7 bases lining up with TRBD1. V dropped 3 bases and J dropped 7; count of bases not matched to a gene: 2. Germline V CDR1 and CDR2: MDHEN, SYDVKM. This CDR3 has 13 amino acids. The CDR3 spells CASSFQGGEKLFF. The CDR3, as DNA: TGTGCCAGCAGTTTTCAGGGGGGTGAAAAACTGTTTTTT.

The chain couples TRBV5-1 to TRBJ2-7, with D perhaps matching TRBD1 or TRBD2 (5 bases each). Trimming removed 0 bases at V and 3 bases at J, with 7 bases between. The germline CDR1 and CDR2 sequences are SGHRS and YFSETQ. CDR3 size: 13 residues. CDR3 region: CASSLVRGYEQYF. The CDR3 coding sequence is TGCGCCAGCAGCTTGGTGAGGGGCTACGAGCAGTACTTC.